A single sample is the source of the 10 T cell receptor beta chains below, sequenced in a study of PD-L1 blockade in urothelial cancer. Sequencing used immunoSEQ multiplex PCR; TCRdb keeps in-frame clones, though not all of them. This table holds some 25,000 clones, 86% found once. This specimen was PBMCs, taken around atezolizumab (anti-PD-L1) treatment. Source of these receptors: a man in his fifties or sixties with urothelial cancer.

The gene calls are TRBV19 and TRBJ2-3; TRBD2 matches at 7 bases. Looked up from germline, CDR1 is LNHDA and CDR2 is SQIVND (reference sequence). The trim removed 3 bases at V and 4 bases at J, leaving 4 bases unmatched. This CDR3 has 14 amino acids. CDR3 region: CASSIGGGADTQYF. Here the CDR3 DNA reads TGTGCCAGTAGTATTGGCGGGGGTGCAGATACGCAGTATTTT.

The DNA of the CDR3 is TGTGCCAGCAGCTTAGGGGTTCTATCCTACGAGCAGTACTTC. It codes for CASSLGVLSYEQYF. This chain joins TRBV5-4 and TRBJ2-7, with D perhaps matching TRBD1 (5 bases). The length of the CDR3 is 14 residues. V lost 2 bases and J 1 base, leaving 10 bases between the germline ends. Germline CDR1 is SGHNT and CDR2 is YYREEE (reference sequence).

This clone came up once. This chain connects TRBV18 to TRBJ2-1; 11 nucleotides align to TRBD2. With 3 bases clipped from V and 4 bases from J, the junction kept 2 bases outside the gene matches. From germline, CDR1 is KGHSH and CDR2 LQKENI. This CDR3 spans 15 amino acids. The CDR3 here is CASSPGTSGYNEQFF. In nucleotides, the CDR3 is TGTGCCAGCTCACCCGGGACTAGCGGATACAATGAGCAGTTCTTC.

Relative to its sample, this clone is medium-sized (0.01 to 0.1%). V usage is TRBV10-3 and J usage is TRBJ2-7; 14 positions agree with TRBD2. V shed 11 bases, J shed 5 bases, and the junction held 8 bases outside the gene matches. The CDR3 covers 14 residues. Germline V gives CDR1 ENHRY, CDR2 SYGVKD. As DNA, the CDR3 is TGTGCCGTAGCCCCGGGACTAGCGGGAGACGAGCAGTACTTC. It is translated as CAVAPGLAGDEQYF.

The V gene is TRBV6-1, the J gene TRBJ1-4; tentatively, D is TRBD1 (5 bases). Germline CDR1 and CDR2: MNHNS and SASEGT. The CDR3 runs 14 residues. V lost 6 bases and J 8 bases, leaving 16 bases between the germline ends. The CDR3 sequence is CASSHVPKGEKLFF. The CDR3 nucleotides are TGTGCCAGCAGCCACGTCCCGAAGGGGGAAAAACTGTTTTTT.

This clone was detected a few times. This chain uses TRBV19 with TRBJ1-4, with D possibly matching TRBD1 (6 bases). The germline V gene encodes CDR1 LNHDA and CDR2 SQIVND (reference sequence). This CDR3 contains 16 residues. V was pared by 0 bases and J by 0 bases, with 8 bases between. In DNA, the CDR3 is TGTGCCAGTAGTATAGACAGGGGCACAACTAATGAAAAACTGTTTTTT. Its translation is CASSIDRGTTNEKLFF.

The genes are TRBV5-4 and TRBJ1-3; 9 positions match TRBD1. The V segment lost 4 bases and the J segment 2 bases; nucleotides outside the gene matches: 7. CDR1 and CDR2 (germline): SGHNT, YYREEE (reference sequence). The CDR3 has 16 residues. The CDR3 DNA sequence: TGTGCCAGCAGCCCCTCGGGGACAGGGCCTGGAAACACCATATATTTT. It translates to CASSPSGTGPGNTIYF. The full variable domain, its missing parts supplied by reference TRBV5-4 and TRBJ1-3, is ETGVTQSPTHLIKTRGQQVTLRCSSQSGHNTVSWYQQALGQGPQFIFQYYREEENGRGNFPPRFSGLQFPNYSSELNVNALELDDSALYLCASSPSGTGPGNTIYFGEGSWLTVV.

J is TRBJ1-6 and V is TRBV5-6; D gene ambiguous. V was shortened by 0 bases and J by 5 bases, with 9 bases between the two germline ends. This CDR3 contains 15 residues. CDR1 and CDR2 (germline): SGHDT, YYEEEE. The CDR3 sequence is CASSLASGNNSPLHF. DNA of the CDR3: TGTGCCAGCAGCTTGGCTTCCGGGAATAATTCACCCCTCCACTTT.

This clone has a single count. The genes are TRBV4-2 and TRBJ2-7, with 7 positions matching TRBD1. Trimming cost V 1 base and J 0 bases; bases outside gene matches: 9. Per germline, CDR1 LGHNA and CDR2 YNFKEQ. There are 17 residues in the CDR3. As DNA, the CDR3 is TGTGCCAGCAGCCAAGGCCTAAACAGGGGCCACTCCTACGAGCAGTACTTC. Translating gives CASSQGLNRGHSYEQYF.

The chain couples TRBV6-1 to TRBJ1-2; 8 bases fit TRBD1. This CDR3 has 17 residues. Germline CDR1 and CDR2: MNHNS and SASEGT. The junction had 16 bases not matched to a gene; V was cut back by 4 bases and J by 6 bases. The CDR3 protein is CASSAAGQGAYQDGYTF. CDR3 coding DNA: TGTGCCAGCAGTGCAGCTGGACAGGGTGCCTACCAGGATGGCTACACCTTC.